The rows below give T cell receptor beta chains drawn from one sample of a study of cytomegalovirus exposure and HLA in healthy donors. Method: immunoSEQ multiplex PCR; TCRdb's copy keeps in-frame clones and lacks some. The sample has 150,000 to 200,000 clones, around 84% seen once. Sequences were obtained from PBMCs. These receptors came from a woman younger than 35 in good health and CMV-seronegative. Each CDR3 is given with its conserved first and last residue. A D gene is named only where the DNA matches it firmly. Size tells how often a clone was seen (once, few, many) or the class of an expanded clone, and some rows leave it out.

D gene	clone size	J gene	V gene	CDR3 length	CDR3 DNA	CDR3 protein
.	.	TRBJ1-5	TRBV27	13	TGTGCCAGCAGTTTCTGGGGGGGACAGCCCCAGCATTTT	CASSFWGGQPQHF
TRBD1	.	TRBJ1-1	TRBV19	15	TGTGCCAGTACAACCTGGGACAGCATGAACACTGAAGCTTTCTTT	CASTTWDSMNTEAFF
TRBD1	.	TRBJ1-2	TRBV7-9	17	TGTGCCAGCAGCGCGGGGACAGGGGCTCCCCGGCCTCATGGCTACACCTTC	CASSAGTGAPRPHGYTF
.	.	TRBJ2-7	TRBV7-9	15	TGTTCCAGCAGCTTAGGTTGGACAGCCGCCTACGAGCAGTACTTC	CSSSLGWTAAYEQYF
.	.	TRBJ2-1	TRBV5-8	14	TGTGCCAGCAGCCGCCCCAGCTCCTACAATGAGCAGTTCTTC	CASSRPSSYNEQFF
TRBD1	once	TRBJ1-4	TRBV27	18	TGTGCCAGCAGTTTAGGGTCTGCCGTTGGGACAGGGAATGAAAAACTGTTTTTT	CASSLGSAVGTGNEKLFF
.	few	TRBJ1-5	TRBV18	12	TGTGCCAGCTCCGGGAGTAATCAGCCCCAGCATTTT	CASSGSNQPQHF
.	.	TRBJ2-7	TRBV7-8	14	TGTGCCAGCATGCGGCAGCAGGGGACCTCCGAGCAGTACTTC	CASMRQQGTSEQYF
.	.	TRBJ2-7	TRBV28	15	TGTGCCAGCAGTTTTCCGAGGAGCAGCTCCTACGAGCAGTACTTC	CASSFPRSSSYEQYF
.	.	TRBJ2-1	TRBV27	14	TGTGCCAGCAGCATAAGAGGGGGAACCAATGAGCAGTTCTTC	CASSIRGGTNEQFF
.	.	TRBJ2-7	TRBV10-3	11	TGTGCCATCAGTGCGGGCTACGAGCAGTACTTC	CAISAGYEQYF
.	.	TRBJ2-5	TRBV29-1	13	TGCAGCGTTGCCCCTAGAGGGATGGAGACCCAGTACTTC	CSVAPRGMETQYF
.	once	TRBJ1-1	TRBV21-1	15	TGTGCCAGCAGCAAAGTTGGGACAGGGGGAGGTCGGGCTTTCTTT	CASSKVGTGGGRAFF
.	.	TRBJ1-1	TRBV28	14	TGTGCCAGCAGTGCTTCGGGGGTGAACACTGAAGCTTTCTTT	CASSASGVNTEAFF